These T cell receptor beta chains were read from a single sample in a study of blood T cell repertoires in COVID-19. Assay: immunoSEQ multiplex PCR; the TCRdb copy retains only in-frame clones and omits some. The sample lists some 330,000 clones; less than 90% were seen once. Sequenced: PBMCs or T cells enriched from blood (not recorded which). All receptors come from a woman between 50 and 59 years old who had recovered from COVID-19. The CDR3 runs from the conserved cysteine through the conserved F or W. The D gene is left open where the match is weak. The listing skips clone size in some rows; elsewhere it reads once, few, many or a size class.

V,D,size,J,DNA,CDR3
TRBV20-1,.,.,TRBJ2-5,TGCAGTGCTCAAGGGGGGACCCAGTACTTC,CSAQGGTQYF
TRBV4-3,.,.,TRBJ2-4,TGCGCCAGCAGCCAAGCTTCCCCTGCGAGCATTCAGTACTTC,CASSQASPASIQYF
TRBV9,TRBD2,.,TRBJ2-1,TGTGCCAGCAGCGCCGGGGGGGCCGTTCATGAGCAGTTCTTC,CASSAGGAVHEQFF
TRBV15,TRBD1,.,TRBJ1-4,TGTGCCACCAGCAGAGCACCCGGGACAGGGGGCCAGTATGAAAAACTGTTTTTT,CATSRAPGTGGQYEKLFF
TRBV18,TRBD1,.,TRBJ1-4,TGTGCCAGCTCACCCCTAAACACCAGGGGGCATGGAAAACTGTTTTTT,CASSPLNTRGHGKLFF
TRBV5-1,.,.,TRBJ1-1,TGCGCCAGCAGCTTGACAGTTTCACCAGAAGCTTTCTTT,CASSLTVSPEAFF
TRBV6-2/TRBV6-3,.,.,TRBJ1-2,TGTGCCAGCAGTCGGTCGCAAACTAACTATGGCTACACCTTC,CASSRSQTNYGYTF
TRBV19,.,.,TRBJ1-2,TGTGCCAGTAGTCCCCTCGACACCTTAACCAATGGCTACACCTTC,CASSPLDTLTNGYTF
TRBV7-9,.,.,TRBJ2-7,TGTGCCAGCAGCTTAGCAATGGGGGCCGCCGAGCAGTACTTC,CASSLAMGAAEQYF
TRBV11-3,TRBD2,.,TRBJ2-7,TGTGCCAGCAGCGTCTCGACTAGCGGGGGATCCTACGAGCAGTACTTC,CASSVSTSGGSYEQYF
TRBV5-4,TRBD1,.,TRBJ2-7,TGTGCCAGCAGCTTGGACCGGGACAGGGGTATTGAGGAGCAGTACTTC,CASSLDRDRGIEEQYF
TRBV19,.,.,TRBJ1-1,TGTGCCAGTAGTGCTAGCGGGGTGAACACTGAAGCTTTCTTT,CASSASGVNTEAFF
TRBV18,.,.,TRBJ1-2,TGTGCCAGCTCACCACCCCCCAGTAGGGGGTATGGCTACACCTTC,CASSPPPSRGYGYTF
TRBV6-2/TRBV6-3,.,.,TRBJ2-1,TGTGCCAGCAGTTACTCACGGGGGAGCACCTACAATGAGCAGTTCTTC,CASSYSRGSTYNEQFF
TRBV6-5,TRBD2,.,TRBJ2-5,TGTGCCAGCAGTTACCCGGTTGCGGGGGAACGGACCCAGTACTTC,CASSYPVAGERTQYF
TRBV6-5,.,.,TRBJ2-2,TGTGCCAGCAGACAGGGCACCACTGGGGAGCTGTTTTTT,CASRQGTTGELFF
TRBV30,.,.,TRBJ1-1,TGTGCCTGGAGGCTGCAGGCCGAACTCGAAGCTTTCTTT,CAWRLQAELEAFF
TRBV5-6,TRBD1,.,TRBJ1-2,TGTGCCAGCAGCTTGGACAGGGGACGTAACTATGGCTACACCTTC,CASSLDRGRNYGYTF
TRBV3-1/TRBV3-2,.,.,TRBJ2-7,TGTGCCAGCAGCCAAGATAAAAGGGTAGGGGGGGACGAGCAGTACTTC,CASSQDKRVGGDEQYF
TRBV5-1,.,.,TRBJ1-2,TGCGCCAGCGGCCCCGGGCAGGGCGGTAATGGCTACACCTTC,CASGPGQGGNGYTF
TRBV20-1,TRBD1,.,TRBJ1-5,TGCAGTGCTAGTAACCCGGGACAGGGAGATCAGCCCCAGCATTTT,CSASNPGQGDQPQHF
TRBV18,.,.,TRBJ1-1,TGTGCCAGCTCACTTTCGACAAACACTGAAGCTTTCTTT,CASSLSTNTEAFF
TRBV10-3,.,.,TRBJ1-5,TGTGCCATCAGTGACACTTTTAGCAATCAGCCCCAGCATTTT,CAISDTFSNQPQHF
TRBV6-5,.,.,TRBJ1-4,TGTGCCAGCAGTTACTCGTTAATATCCGAAAAACTGTTTTTT,CASSYSLISEKLFF
TRBV5-4,TRBD1,.,TRBJ2-6,TGTGCCAGCAGCGTAGAACAGGGGTCCCGCTCTGGGGCCAACGTCCTGACTTTC,CASSVEQGSRSGANVLTF
TRBV29-1,TRBD2,.,TRBJ2-1,TGCAGCGTCCGGTTGGGGGGACTACCGTACAATGAGCAGTTCTTC,CSVRLGGLPYNEQFF
TRBV10-3,TRBD1,.,TRBJ2-7,TGTGCCATCAGAGACAGGACAGGGGAAGGTTACGACGAGCAGTACTTC,CAIRDRTGEGYDEQYF
TRBV6-5,.,.,TRBJ1-5,TGTGCCAGCAGCCCGAAACCCTATAGCAATCAGCCCCAGCATTTT,CASSPKPYSNQPQHF
TRBV11-2,.,.,TRBJ1-2,TGTGCCAGCAGCCGAGGAGATAATTTTGGCTACACCTTC,CASSRGDNFGYTF
TRBV3-1/TRBV3-2,TRBD1,.,TRBJ2-5,TGTGCCAGCAGCCCCCAGACAGGGAACGGGCTGGGGACCCAGTACTTC,CASSPQTGNGLGTQYF
TRBV12-3/TRBV12-4,.,.,TRBJ1-6,TGTGCCAGCAGCCGGGAAGGTTCACCCCTCCACTTT,CASSREGSPLHF
TRBV9,.,.,TRBJ2-7,TGTGCCAGCAGCGTAGGAGGCAGGGTGGGGTCCTACGAGCAGTACTTC,CASSVGGRVGSYEQYF
TRBV5-1,.,.,TRBJ2-5,TGCGCCAGCAGCCACAGAACAGAAGAGACCCAGTACTTC,CASSHRTEETQYF
TRBV7-2,TRBD1,.,TRBJ1-6,TGTGCCAGCAGCTTACAGGGGGCCGCCTATAATTCACCCCTCCACTTT,CASSLQGAAYNSPLHF
TRBV5-6,TRBD1,.,TRBJ2-2,TGTGCCAGCAGCTTGGAACTCAGGGGGAGTTTTGGGGAGCTGTTTTTT,CASSLELRGSFGELFF
TRBV6-5,.,.,TRBJ1-2,TGTGCCAGCGAGGGGGGGCTTGGAGGCTACACCTTC,CASEGGLGGYTF
TRBV7-8,TRBD1,.,TRBJ1-6,TGTGCCAGCAGCCCCAGGGACAGGCTAGTCTCACCCCTCCACTTT,CASSPRDRLVSPLHF
TRBV23-1,.,.,TRBJ1-1,TGCGCCAGCAGTCAAAACAGGGACACTGAAGCTTTCTTT,CASSQNRDTEAFF
TRBV3-1/TRBV3-2,TRBD2,.,TRBJ2-3,TGTGCCAGCAGCCCCCTAGCGGGACAAGATACGCAGTATTTT,CASSPLAGQDTQYF
TRBV30,TRBD2,few,TRBJ2-5,TGTGCCTGGAGTGTAAGGGGACTAGCGCAAGAGACCCAGTACTTC,CAWSVRGLAQETQYF
TRBV7-9,TRBD1,.,TRBJ1-2,TGTGCCAGCAGCTCAGGGACAGGGGGAGAATCTAACTATGGCTACACCTTC,CASSSGTGGESNYGYTF
TRBV3-1/TRBV3-2,TRBD1,once,TRBJ2-1,TGTGCCAGCAGCCAATGGGACAGGGGCTACAATGAGCAGTTCTTC,CASSQWDRGYNEQFF
TRBV9,.,.,TRBJ1-1,TGTGCCAGCACCACGGGGGGGATCATGAACACTGAAGCTTTCTTT,CASTTGGIMNTEAFF
TRBV11-2,TRBD2,few,TRBJ2-2,TGTGCCAGCAGCCCTAGTCGGTCTAGCGGGAGCTCAAACACCGGGGAGCTGTTTTTT,CASSPSRSSGSSNTGELFF